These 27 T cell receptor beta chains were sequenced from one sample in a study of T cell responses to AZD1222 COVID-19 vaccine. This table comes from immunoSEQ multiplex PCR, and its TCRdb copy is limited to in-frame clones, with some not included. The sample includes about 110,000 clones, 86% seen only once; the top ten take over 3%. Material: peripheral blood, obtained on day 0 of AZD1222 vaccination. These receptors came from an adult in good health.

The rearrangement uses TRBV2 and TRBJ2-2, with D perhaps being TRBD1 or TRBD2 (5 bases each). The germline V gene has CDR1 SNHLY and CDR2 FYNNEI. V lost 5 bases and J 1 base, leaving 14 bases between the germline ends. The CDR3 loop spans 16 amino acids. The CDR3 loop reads CASSSRGPKNTGELFF. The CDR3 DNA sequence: TGTGCCAGCAGTTCTCGGGGACCCAAGAACACCGGGGAGCTGTTTTTT.

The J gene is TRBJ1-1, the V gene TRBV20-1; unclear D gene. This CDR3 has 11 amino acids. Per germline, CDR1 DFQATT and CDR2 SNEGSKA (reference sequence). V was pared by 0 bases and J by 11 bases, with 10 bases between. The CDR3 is CSARDHLKAFF. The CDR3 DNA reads TGCAGTGCTAGAGACCACCTCAAGGCTTTCTTT.

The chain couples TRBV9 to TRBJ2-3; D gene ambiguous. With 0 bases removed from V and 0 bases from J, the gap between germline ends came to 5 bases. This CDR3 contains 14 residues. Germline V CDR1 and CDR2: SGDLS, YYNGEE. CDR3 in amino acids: CASSVVGSTDTQYF. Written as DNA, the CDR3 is TGTGCCAGCAGCGTAGTGGGTAGCACAGATACGCAGTATTTT. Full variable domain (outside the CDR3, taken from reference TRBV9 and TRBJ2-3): DSGVTQTPKHLITATGQRVTLRCSPRSGDLSVYWYQQSLDQGLQFLIQYYNGEERAKGNILERFSAQQFPDLHSELNLSSLELGDSALYFCASSVVGSTDTQYFGPGTRLTVL.

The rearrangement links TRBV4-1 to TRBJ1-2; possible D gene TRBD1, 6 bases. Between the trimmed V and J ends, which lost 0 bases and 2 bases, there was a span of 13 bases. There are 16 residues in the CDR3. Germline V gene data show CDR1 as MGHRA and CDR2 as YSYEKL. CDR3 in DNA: TGCGCCAGCAGCCAAGATCCCGCAGGGGCAAACTATGGCTACACCTTC. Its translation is CASSQDPAGANYGYTF.

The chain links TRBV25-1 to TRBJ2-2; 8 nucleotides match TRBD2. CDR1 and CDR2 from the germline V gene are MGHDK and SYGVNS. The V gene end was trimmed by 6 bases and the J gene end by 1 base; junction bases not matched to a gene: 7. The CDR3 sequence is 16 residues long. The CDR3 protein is CASRVAGQKNTGELFF. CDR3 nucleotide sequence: TGTGCCAGCAGGGTAGCGGGGCAAAAGAACACCGGGGAGCTGTTTTTT.

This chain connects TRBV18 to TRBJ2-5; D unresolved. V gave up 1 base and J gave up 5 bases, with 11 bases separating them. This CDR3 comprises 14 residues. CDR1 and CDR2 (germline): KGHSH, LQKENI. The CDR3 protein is CASSPRNREETQYF. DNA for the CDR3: TGTGCCAGCTCACCACGTAACCGTGAGGAGACCCAGTACTTC.

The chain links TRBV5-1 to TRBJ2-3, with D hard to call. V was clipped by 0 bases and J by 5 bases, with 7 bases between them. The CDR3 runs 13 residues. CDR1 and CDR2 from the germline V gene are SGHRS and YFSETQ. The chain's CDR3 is CASSLAGIDTQYF. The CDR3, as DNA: TGCGCCAGCAGCTTGGCCGGTATAGATACGCAGTATTTT.

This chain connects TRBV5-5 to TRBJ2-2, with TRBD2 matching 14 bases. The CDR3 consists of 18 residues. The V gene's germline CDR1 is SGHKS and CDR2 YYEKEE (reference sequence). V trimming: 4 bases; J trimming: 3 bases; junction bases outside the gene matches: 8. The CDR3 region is CASSPKGLAGEYTGELFF. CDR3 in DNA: TGTGCCAGCAGCCCGAAGGGACTAGCGGGGGAATACACCGGGGAGCTGTTTTTT. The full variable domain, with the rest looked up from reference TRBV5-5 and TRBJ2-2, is DAGVTQSPTHLIKTRGQQVTLRCSPISGHKSVSWYQQVLGQGPQFIFQYYEKEERGRGNFPDRFSARQFPNYSSELNVNALLLGDSALYLCASSPKGLAGEYTGELFFGEGSRLTVL.

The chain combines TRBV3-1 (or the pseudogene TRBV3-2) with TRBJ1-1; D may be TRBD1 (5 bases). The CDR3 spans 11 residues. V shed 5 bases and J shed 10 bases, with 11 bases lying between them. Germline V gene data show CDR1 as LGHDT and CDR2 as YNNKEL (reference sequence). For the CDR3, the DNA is TGTGCCAGCAGCGACTTCAGGGTAGCTTTCTTT. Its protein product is CASSDFRVAFF.

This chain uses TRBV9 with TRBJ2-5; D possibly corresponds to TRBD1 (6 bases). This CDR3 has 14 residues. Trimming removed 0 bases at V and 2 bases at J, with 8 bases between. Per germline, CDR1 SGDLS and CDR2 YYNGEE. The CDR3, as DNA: TGTGCCAGCAGCGTAGTAGGACAGCAAGAGACCCAGTACTTC. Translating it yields CASSVVGQQETQYF.

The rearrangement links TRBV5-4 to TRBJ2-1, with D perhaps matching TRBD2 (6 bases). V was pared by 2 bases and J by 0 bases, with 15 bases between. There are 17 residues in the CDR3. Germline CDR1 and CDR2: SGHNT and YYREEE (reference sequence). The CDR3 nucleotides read TGTGCCAGCAGCTTTTGGCTAGCGACCCTCTCCTACAATGAGCAGTTCTTC. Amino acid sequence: CASSFWLATLSYNEQFF.

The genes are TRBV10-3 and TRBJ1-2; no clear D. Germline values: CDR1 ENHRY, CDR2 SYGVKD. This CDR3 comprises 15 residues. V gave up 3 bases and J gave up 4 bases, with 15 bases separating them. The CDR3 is CAISDPGGPTYGYTF. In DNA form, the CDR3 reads TGTGCCATCAGTGACCCGGGTGGACCAACCTATGGCTACACCTTC.

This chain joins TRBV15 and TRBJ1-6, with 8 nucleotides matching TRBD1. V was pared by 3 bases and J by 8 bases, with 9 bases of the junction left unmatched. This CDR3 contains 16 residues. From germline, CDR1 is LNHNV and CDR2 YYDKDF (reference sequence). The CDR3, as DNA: TGTGCCACCAGCAGCGAACTACAGGGGGGGGATTCACCCCTCCACTTT. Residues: CATSSELQGGDSPLHF.

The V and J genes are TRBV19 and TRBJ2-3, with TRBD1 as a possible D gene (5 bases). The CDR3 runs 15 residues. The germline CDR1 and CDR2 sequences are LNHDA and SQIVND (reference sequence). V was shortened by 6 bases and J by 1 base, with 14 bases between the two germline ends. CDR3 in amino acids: CASRTQGMGTDTQYF. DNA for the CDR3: TGTGCCAGTAGAACCCAGGGAATGGGCACAGATACGCAGTATTTT.

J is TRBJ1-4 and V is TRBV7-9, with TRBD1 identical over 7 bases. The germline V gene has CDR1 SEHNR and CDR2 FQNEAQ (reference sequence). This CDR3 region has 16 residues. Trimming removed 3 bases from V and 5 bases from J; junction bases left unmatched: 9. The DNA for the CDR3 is TGTGCCAGCAGCTTCGACAGGGTTACCCCGAATGAAAAACTGTTTTTT. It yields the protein CASSFDRVTPNEKLFF.

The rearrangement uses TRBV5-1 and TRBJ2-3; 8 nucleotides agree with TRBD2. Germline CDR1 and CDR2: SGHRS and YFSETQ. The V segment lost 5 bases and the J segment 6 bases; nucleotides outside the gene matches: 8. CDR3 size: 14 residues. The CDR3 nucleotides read TGCGCCAGCAGAAGGCGGGGGGCCACGGATACGCAGTATTTT. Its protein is CASRRRGATDTQYF. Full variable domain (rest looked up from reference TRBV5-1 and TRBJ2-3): KAGVTQTPRYLIKTRGQQVTLSCSPISGHRSVSWYQQTPGQGLQFLFEYFSETQRNKGNFPGRFSGRQFSNSRSEMNVSTLELGDSALYLCASRRRGATDTQYFGPGTRLTVL.

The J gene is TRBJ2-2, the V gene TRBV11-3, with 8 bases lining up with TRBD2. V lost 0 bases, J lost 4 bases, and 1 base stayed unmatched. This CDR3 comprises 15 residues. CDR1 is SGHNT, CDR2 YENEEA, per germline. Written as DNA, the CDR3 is TGTGCCAGCAGCTTAGACGGGGGGGTCACCGGGGAGCTGTTTTTT. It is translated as CASSLDGGVTGELFF.

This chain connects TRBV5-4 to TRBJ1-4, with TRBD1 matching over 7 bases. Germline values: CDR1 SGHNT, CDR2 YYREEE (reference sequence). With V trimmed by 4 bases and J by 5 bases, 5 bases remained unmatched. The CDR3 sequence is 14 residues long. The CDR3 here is CASSQDRTNEKLFF. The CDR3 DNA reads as TGTGCCAGCAGCCAGGACAGGACGAATGAAAAACTGTTTTTT.

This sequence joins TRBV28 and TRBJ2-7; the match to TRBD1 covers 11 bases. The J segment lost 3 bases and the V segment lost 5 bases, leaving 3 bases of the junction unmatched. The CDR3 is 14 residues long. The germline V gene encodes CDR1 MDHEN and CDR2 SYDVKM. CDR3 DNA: TGTGCCAGCAGTACCGGGACAGGGGGCTACGAGCAGTACTTC. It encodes CASSTGTGGYEQYF.

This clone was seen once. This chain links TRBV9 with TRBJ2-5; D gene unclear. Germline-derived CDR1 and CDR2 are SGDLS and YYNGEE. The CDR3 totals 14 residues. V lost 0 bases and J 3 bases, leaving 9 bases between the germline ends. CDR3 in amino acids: CASSVGAVKETQYF. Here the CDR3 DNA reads TGTGCCAGCAGCGTAGGGGCAGTAAAAGAGACCCAGTACTTC. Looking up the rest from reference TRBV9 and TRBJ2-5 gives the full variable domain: DSGVTQTPKHLITATGQRVTLRCSPRSGDLSVYWYQQSLDQGLQFLIQYYNGEERAKGNILERFSAQQFPDLHSELNLSSLELGDSALYFCASSVGAVKETQYFGPGTRLLVL.

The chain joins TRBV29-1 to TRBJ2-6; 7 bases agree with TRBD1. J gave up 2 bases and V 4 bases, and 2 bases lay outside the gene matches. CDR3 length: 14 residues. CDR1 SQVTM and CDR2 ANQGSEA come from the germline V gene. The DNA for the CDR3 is TGCAGCGTTGCTCAGGGGGCTGGGGCCAACGTCCTGACTTTC. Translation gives CSVAQGAGANVLTF.

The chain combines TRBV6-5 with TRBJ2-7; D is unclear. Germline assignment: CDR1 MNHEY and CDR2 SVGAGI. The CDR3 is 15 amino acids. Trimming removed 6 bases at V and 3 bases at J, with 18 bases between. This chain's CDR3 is CASRHTAERGYEQYF. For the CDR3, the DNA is TGTGCCAGCAGGCACACGGCCGAGAGAGGCTACGAGCAGTACTTC.

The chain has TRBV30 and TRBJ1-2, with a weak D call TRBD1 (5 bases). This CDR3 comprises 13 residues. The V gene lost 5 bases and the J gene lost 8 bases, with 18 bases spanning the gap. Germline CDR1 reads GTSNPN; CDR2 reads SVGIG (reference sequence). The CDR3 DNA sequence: TGTGCCTGGCAACAGGACGGCGGGCGCGGCTACACCTTC. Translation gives CAWQQDGGRGYTF.

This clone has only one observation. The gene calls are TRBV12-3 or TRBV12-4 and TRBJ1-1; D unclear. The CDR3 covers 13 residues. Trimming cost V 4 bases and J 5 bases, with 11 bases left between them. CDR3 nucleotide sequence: TGTGCCAGCAGTTACGCACGGTGGACTGAAGCTTTCTTT. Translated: CASSYARWTEAFF.

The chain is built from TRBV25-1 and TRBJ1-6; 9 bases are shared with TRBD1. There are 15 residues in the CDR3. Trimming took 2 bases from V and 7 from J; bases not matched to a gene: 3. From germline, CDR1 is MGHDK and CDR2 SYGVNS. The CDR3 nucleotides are TGTGCCAGCAGTGAACTGGGGACAGGGAATTCACCCCTCCACTTT. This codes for CASSELGTGNSPLHF.

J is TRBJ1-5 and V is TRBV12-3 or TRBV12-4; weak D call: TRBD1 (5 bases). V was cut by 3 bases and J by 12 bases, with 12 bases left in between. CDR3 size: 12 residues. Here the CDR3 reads CASSLVQGHQHF. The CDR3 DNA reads TGTGCCAGCAGTTTGGTCCAGGGTCACCAGCATTTT.

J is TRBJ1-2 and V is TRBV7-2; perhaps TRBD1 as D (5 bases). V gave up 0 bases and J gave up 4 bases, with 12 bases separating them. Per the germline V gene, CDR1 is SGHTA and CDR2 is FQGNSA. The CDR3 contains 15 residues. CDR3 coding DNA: TGTGCCAGCAGCTTAGCGGCAGGGCAGGGCTATGGCTACACCTTC. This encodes CASSLAAGQGYGYTF.